This entry lists 13 T cell receptor beta chains sequenced from one sample in a study of Graves' ophthalmopathy and Graves' hyperthyroidism. RNA transcripts provided the template for amplifying TCR beta CDR3 regions. The workflow started with a first-round RT-PCR run with HTBI primers and then moved on to a second-round multiplex PCR. TCRdb re-derived calls from the multiplex PCR reads in MiXCR, one entry per CDR3 protein. The sample holds 600,000 to 650,000 distinct CDR3 sequences, 20% to 25% seen once. The sequenced sample was peripheral blood. The receptor set was obtained from a woman aged 18-29 years with stable Graves' hyperthyroidism. Some clones in this sample may be carry-over from other donors' samples.

This clonotype was observed at least ten times. The genes are TRBV6-5 and TRBJ2-7; 7 nucleotides match TRBD1. The CDR3 contains 16 residues. J gave up 2 bases and V 5 bases, and 12 bases lay outside the gene matches. The germline gives CDR1 MNHEY, CDR2 SVGAGI. The CDR3 bases are TGTGCCAGCAGTAGCCAAGGGACAGTGGTCCCCTACGAGCAGTACTTC. Protein sequence: CASSSQGTVVPYEQYF.

This clonotype showed up many times. The V gene is TRBV2, the J gene TRBJ1-2; 12 bases are shared with TRBD1. CDR3 length: 13 residues. The V gene end was trimmed by 7 bases and the J gene end by 7 bases; junction bases not matched to a gene: 4. CDR1 and CDR2 from the germline V gene are SNHLY and FYNNEI. The CDR3 coding sequence is TGTGCCAGCATGGGGACAGGGGGCAGTGGCTACACCTTC. Residues: CASMGTGGSGYTF.

This clonotype occurred many times. This chain uses TRBV29-1 with TRBJ2-7; 9 positions match TRBD1. The germline V gene encodes CDR1 SQVTM and CDR2 ANQGSEA. V lost 7 bases, J lost 3 bases, and 7 bases stayed unmatched. This CDR3 is 13 amino acids long. The CDR3 spells CSANPGQGYEQYF. The CDR3 DNA reads TGCAGCGCTAATCCGGGACAGGGCTACGAGCAGTACTTC.

Of note for this clonotype: At one end, the junction sequence differs from germline, possibly due to a read error. The chain is built from TRBV28 and TRBJ2-7, with 11 bases identical to TRBD2. The CDR3 has 16 residues. Per germline, CDR1 MDHEN and CDR2 SYDVKM. Written as DNA, the CDR3 is TGCGCCAGCAGCCAAGAGGGACTAGCGGCCCTCTACGAGCAGTACTTC. This gives the protein CASSQEGLAALYEQYF.

This clonotype has a count of ten or more. V usage is TRBV9 and J usage is TRBJ2-7, with 9 bases aligning to TRBD1. In germline, CDR1 is SGDLS, CDR2 YYNGEE. Losses at the gene ends were 0 bases for V and 3 bases for J; bases not matched to a gene: 4. The CDR3 is made up of 15 amino acids. CDR3 DNA: TGTGCCAGCAGCGTAGGGACAGGGGTCCACTACGAGCAGTACTTC. It is translated as CASSVGTGVHYEQYF. Full variable domain (remainder filled in from reference TRBV9 and TRBJ2-7): DSGVTQTPKHLITATGQRVTLRCSPRSGDLSVYWYQQSLDQGLQFLIQYYNGEERAKGNILERFSAQQFPDLHSELNLSSLELGDSALYFCASSVGTGVHYEQYFGPGTRLTVT.

The table lists this clonotype with many counts. The chain joins TRBV20-1 to TRBJ2-2; D unclear. The V gene lost 3 bases and the J gene lost 0 bases, with 2 bases spanning the gap. Germline CDR1 reads DFQATT; CDR2 reads SNEGSKA (reference sequence). This CDR3 spans 12 amino acids. The CDR3 here is CSARANTGELFF. The CDR3 coding sequence is TGCAGTGCTAGGGCGAACACCGGGGAGCTGTTTTTT.

V usage is TRBV12-3 or TRBV12-4 and J usage is TRBJ2-2; D gene uncertain. The CDR3 totals 15 residues. The V end was cut by 6 bases, the J end by 0 bases, with 11 bases between. CDR3 sequence: CASRLTPANTGELFF. Here the CDR3 DNA reads TGTGCCAGCAGATTGACACCGGCGAACACCGGGGAGCTGTTTTTT.

The rearrangement links TRBV20-1 to TRBJ2-5, with a tentative D call TRBD2 (6 bases). The germline gives CDR1 DFQATT, CDR2 SNEGSKA (reference sequence). V was shortened by 6 bases and J by 11 bases, with 13 bases between the two germline ends. The CDR3 runs 10 residues. This chain's CDR3 is CSATRDRQYF. In DNA form, the CDR3 reads TGCAGTGCCACGCGGGACCGACAGTACTTC.

The V gene is TRBV6-1, the J gene TRBJ1-6; the D gene is possibly TRBD1 (5 bases). Germline V gene sequence: CDR1 MNHNS, CDR2 SASEGT. The CDR3 covers 16 residues. Trimming left V 2 bases short and J 3 bases short, with 11 bases between. The CDR3 DNA sequence: TGTGCCAGCAGTGAACAACAGGCAGGCTATAATTCACCCCTCCACTTT. The encoded protein is CASSEQQAGYNSPLHF.

This clonotype occurred many times. The chain combines TRBV3-1 with TRBJ1-2; weak D call: TRBD1 (6 bases). Per the germline V gene, CDR1 is LGHDT and CDR2 is YNNKEL (reference sequence). The CDR3 runs 14 residues. Trimming left V 2 bases short and J 4 bases short, with 11 bases between. CDR3 bases: TGTGCCAGCAGCCAACTCGCGACAGGCTATGGCTACACCTTC. Translating it yields CASSQLATGYGYTF.

In DNA, the CDR3 is TGTGCTAGTGGGGGGGACCTTTCGGACGAGCAGTACTTC. The encoded protein is CASGGDLSDEQYF. The chain uses TRBV12-5 and TRBJ2-7; D tentatively reads TRBD1 or TRBD2 (5 bases each). Germline lookup yields CDR1 LGHNT and CDR2 FRNRAP. This CDR3 has 13 residues. Trimming took off 6 bases at V and 5 bases at J, with 14 bases between the two ends.

As to this clonotype: Its ends do not fully match the called genes, so a read error is possible. The V call is TRBV12-3 or TRBV12-4, the J call TRBJ2-7; TRBD1 agrees at 10 bases. The CDR3 is made up of 17 amino acids. CDR3 bases: TGTGCCAGCAGTTTACCCGGGACAGGGGTACCATCCTACGATCAGTACTTC. Translating gives CASSLPGTGVPSYDQYF.

This clonotype was recorded at least ten times. This sequence joins TRBV6-2 or TRBV6-3 and TRBJ1-1; D gene ambiguous. Trimming pared 10 bases from V and 10 bases from J, leaving 16 bases between. This CDR3 is built from 11 residues. Germline values: CDR1 MNHEY, CDR2 SVGEGT. In DNA, the CDR3 is TGTGCCACCACGATGGTATATGGAGCTTTCTTT. This gives the protein CATTMVYGAFF.